This T cell receptor beta chain was captured in a study of control samples from healthy donors and cancer patients. Sequencing used immunoSEQ multiplex PCR; TCRdb keeps in-frame clones, though not all of them. The sample contains 100,000 to 150,000 clones, around 93% of which appear only once. This clone was seen only once. Germline V gene lookup returns CDR1 MNHEY and CDR2 SVGEGT. This CDR3 comprises 14 residues. V lost 6 bases and J lost 3; bases outside the gene matches: 5. The sequenced sample was blood. The V and J genes are TRBV6-2 or TRBV6-3 and TRBJ1-5; 7 nucleotides match TRBD1. The sequence was obtained from a man aged 18-30 years in good health. CDR3 loop: CASSAGQVNQPQHF. In DNA form, the CDR3 reads TGTGCCAGCAGCGCCGGACAGGTCAATCAGCCCCAGCATTTT.